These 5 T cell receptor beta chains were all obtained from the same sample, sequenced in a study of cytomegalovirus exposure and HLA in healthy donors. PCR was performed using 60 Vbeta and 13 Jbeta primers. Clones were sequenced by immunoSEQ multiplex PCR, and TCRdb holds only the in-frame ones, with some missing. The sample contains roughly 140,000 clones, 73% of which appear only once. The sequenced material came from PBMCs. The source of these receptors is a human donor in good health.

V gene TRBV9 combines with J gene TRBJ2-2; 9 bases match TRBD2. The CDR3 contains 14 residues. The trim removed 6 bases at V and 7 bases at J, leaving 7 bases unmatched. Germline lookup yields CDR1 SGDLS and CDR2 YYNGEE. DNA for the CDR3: TGTGCCAGCACCTTAGCGGGAGTTCACGGGGAGCTGTTTTTT. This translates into CASTLAGVHGELFF.

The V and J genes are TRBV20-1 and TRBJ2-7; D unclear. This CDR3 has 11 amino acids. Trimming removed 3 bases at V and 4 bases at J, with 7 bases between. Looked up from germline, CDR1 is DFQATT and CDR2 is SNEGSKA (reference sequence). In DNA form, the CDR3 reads TGCAGTGCTAGTCAGGAATACGAGCAGTACTTC. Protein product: CSASQEYEQYF.

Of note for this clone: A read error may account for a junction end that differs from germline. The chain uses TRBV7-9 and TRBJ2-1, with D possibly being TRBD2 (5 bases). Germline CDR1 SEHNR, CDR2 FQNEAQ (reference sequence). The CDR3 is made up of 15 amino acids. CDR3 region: CASSLAMGAYNEQFF. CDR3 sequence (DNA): TGTGCCAGCAGCCTAGCCATGGGAGCCTACAATGAGCAGTTCTTC.

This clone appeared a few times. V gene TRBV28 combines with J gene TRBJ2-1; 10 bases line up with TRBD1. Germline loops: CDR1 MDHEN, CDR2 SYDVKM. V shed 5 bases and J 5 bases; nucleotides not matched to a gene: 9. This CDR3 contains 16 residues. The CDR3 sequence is CASSPPEGTGDNEQFF. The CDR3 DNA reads TGTGCCAGCAGTCCCCCCGAAGGGACAGGGGACAATGAGCAGTTCTTC.

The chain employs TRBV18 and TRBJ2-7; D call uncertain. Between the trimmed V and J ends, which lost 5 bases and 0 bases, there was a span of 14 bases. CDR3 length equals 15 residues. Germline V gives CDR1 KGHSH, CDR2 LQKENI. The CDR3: CASSSEVGYSYEQYF. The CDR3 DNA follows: TGTGCCAGCTCATCAGAAGTTGGTTACTCCTACGAGCAGTACTTC.